This T cell receptor (beta chain) was recovered during a study of blood T cell repertoires in COVID-19. Study overall: T cells, B-cell-depleted T cells, or PBMCs provided the cDNA or gDNA that served as material.

Clinical history reported by participants formed the basis on which cohorts were assigned. The V gene lost 4 bases and the J gene lost 1 base, with 12 bases spanning the gap. The CDR3 consists of 15 residues. Per germline, CDR1 SGHDT and CDR2 YYEEEE. TCRdb's copy holds only in-frame clones and misses some; the assay was immunoSEQ multiplex PCR. The repertoire consists of roughly 400,000 clones, with approximately 91% occurring once and the leading ten covering less than 1.5%. V is TRBV5-6 and J is TRBJ1-5; no reliable D call. The material sequenced was PBMCs or T cells enriched from blood (not recorded which). This receptor was identified in a woman under 30 who had been exposed to COVID-19. This CDR3 is CASSPNPGSNQPQHF. In DNA form, the CDR3 reads TGTGCCAGCAGCCCTAATCCGGGGAGCAATCAGCCCCAGCATTTT.